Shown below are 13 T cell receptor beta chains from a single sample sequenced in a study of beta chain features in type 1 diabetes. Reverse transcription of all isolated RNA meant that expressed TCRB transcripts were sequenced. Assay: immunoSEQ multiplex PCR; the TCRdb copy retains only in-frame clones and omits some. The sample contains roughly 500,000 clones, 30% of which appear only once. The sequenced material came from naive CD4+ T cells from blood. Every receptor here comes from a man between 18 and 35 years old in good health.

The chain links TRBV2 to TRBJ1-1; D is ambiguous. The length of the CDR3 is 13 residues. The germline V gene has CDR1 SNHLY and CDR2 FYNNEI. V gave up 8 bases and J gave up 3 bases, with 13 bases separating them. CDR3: CASFLEQDTEAFF. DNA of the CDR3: TGTGCCAGCTTCCTAGAGCAGGACACTGAAGCTTTCTTT. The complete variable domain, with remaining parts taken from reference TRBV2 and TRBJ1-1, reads EPEVTQTPSHQVTQMGQEVILRCVPISNHLYFYWYRQILGQKVEFLVSFYNNEISEKSEIFDDQFSVERPDGSNFTLKIRSTKLEDSAMYFCASFLEQDTEAFFGQGTRLTVV.

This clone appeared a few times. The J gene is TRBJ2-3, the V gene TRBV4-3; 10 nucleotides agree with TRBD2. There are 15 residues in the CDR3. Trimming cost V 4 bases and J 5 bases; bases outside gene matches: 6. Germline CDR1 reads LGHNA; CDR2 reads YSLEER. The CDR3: CASSLSSGSGDTQYF. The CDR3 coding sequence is TGCGCCAGCAGCCTGTCTAGCGGGAGCGGAGATACGCAGTATTTT.

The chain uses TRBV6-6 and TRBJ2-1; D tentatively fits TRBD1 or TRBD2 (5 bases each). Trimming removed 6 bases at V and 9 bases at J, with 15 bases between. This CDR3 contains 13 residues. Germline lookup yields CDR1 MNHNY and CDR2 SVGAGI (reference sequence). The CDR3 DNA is TGTGCCAGCAGACCGGGACCCTCGGCTGAGCAGTTCTTC. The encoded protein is CASRPGPSAEQFF.

The CDR3 region is CAWRKTSGNPPYNEQFF. The CDR3 DNA is TGTGCCTGGAGAAAGACTAGCGGGAATCCTCCCTACAATGAGCAGTTCTTC. J is TRBJ2-1 and V is TRBV30; 11 bases align to TRBD2. Looked up from germline, CDR1 is GTSNPN and CDR2 is SVGIG (reference sequence). Trimming took 3 bases from V and 2 from J; bases not matched to a gene: 9. The CDR3 contains 17 residues.

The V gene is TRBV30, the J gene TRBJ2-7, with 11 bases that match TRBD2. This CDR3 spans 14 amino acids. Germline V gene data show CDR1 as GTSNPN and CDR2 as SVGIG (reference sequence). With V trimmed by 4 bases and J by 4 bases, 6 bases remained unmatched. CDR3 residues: CAWKGTSGGYEQYF. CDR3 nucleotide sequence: TGTGCCTGGAAAGGGACTAGCGGCGGATACGAGCAGTACTTC.

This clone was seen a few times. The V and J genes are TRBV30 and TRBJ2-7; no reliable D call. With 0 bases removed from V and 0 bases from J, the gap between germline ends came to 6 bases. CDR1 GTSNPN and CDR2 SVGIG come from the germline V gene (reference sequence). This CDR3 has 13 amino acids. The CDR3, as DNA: TGTGCCTGGAGTGTAACAGCCTCCTACGAGCAGTACTTC. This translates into CAWSVTASYEQYF.

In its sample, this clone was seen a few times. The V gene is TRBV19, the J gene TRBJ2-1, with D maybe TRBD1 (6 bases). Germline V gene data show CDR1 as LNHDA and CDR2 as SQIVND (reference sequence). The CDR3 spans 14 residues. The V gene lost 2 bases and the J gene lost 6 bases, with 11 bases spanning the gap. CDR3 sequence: CASSISRGSNEQFF. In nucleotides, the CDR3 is TGTGCCAGTAGTATATCCAGGGGATCCAATGAGCAGTTCTTC.

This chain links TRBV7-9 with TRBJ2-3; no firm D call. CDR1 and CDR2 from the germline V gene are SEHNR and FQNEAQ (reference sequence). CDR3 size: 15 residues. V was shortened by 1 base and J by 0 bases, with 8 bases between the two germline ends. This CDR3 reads CASSLEGKSTDTQYF. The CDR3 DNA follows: TGTGCCAGCAGCTTAGAAGGAAAAAGCACAGATACGCAGTATTTT.

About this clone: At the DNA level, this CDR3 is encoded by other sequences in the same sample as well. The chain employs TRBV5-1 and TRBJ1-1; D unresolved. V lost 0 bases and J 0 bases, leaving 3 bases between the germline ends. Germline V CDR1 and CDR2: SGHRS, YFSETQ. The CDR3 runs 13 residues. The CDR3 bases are TGCGCCAGCAGCTTGGCGGTGAACACTGAAGCTTTCTTT. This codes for CASSLAVNTEAFF.

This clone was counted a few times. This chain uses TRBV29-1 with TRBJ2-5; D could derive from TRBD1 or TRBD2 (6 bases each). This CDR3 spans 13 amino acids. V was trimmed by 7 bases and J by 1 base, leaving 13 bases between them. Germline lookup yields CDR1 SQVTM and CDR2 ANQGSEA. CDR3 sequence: CSATGAAQETQYF. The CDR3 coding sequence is TGCAGCGCCACGGGGGCAGCCCAAGAGACCCAGTACTTC.

This chain's CDR3 is CASSYSLERAHEQYF. The CDR3 DNA reads TGTGCCAGCAGTTACTCTTTGGAAAGGGCTCACGAGCAGTACTTC. V and J are TRBV6-5 and TRBJ2-7; D remains ambiguous. Germline CDR1 is MNHEY and CDR2 is SVGAGI. The CDR3 length is 15 residues. Deletions cut 0 bases from V and 5 bases from J, with 14 bases between.

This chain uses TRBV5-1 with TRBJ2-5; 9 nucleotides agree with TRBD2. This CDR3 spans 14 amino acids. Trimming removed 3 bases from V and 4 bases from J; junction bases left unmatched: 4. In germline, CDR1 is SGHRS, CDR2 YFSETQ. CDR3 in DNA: TGCGCCAGCAGCTCGGGACTAGCTGGAGAGACCCAGTACTTC. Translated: CASSSGLAGETQYF. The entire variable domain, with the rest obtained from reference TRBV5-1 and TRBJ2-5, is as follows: KAGVTQTPRYLIKTRGQQVTLSCSPISGHRSVSWYQQTPGQGLQFLFEYFSETQRNKGNFPGRFSGRQFSNSRSEMNVSTLELGDSALYLCASSSGLAGETQYFGPGTRLLVL.

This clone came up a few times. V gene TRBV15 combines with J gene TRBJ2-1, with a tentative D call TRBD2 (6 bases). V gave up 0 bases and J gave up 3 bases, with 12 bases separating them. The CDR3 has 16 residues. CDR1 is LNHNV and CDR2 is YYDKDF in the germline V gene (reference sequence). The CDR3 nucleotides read TGTGCCACCAGCAGAGATCTTAGCGGAGTCTACAATGAGCAGTTCTTC. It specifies CATSRDLSGVYNEQFF.